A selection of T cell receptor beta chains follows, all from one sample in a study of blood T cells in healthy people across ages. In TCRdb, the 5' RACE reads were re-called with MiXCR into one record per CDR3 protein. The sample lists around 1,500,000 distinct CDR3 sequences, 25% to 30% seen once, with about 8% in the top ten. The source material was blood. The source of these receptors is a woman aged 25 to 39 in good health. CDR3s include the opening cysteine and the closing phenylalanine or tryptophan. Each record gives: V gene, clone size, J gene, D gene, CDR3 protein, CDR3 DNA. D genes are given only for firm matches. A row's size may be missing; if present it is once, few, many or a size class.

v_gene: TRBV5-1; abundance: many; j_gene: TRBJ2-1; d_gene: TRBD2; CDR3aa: CASRPRGGSSYNEQFF; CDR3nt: TGCGCCAGCAGGCCCCGGGGGGGTAGCTCCTACAATGAGCAGTTCTTC
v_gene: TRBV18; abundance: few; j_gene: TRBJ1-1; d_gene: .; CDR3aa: CASSLGERTEAFF; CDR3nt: TGTGCCAGCTCTCTGGGAGAGAGAACTGAAGCTTTCTTT
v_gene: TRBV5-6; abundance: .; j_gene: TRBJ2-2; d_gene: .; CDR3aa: CASSLPTGFGALFF; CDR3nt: TGTGCCAGCAGCTTGCCTACAGGGTTTGGCGCGCTGTTTTTT
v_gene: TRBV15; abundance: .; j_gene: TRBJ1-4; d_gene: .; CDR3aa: CATSTYFRDQREKLFF; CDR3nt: TGTGCCACCAGCACCTACTTCCGGGACCAGCGCGAAAAACTGTTTTTT
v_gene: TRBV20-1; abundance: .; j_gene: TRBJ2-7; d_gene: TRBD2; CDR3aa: CSARDHKRESYLSPYEQYF; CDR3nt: TGCAGTGCTAGAGATCACAAGCGGGAGTCCTATCTTAGCCCCTACGAGCAGTACTTC
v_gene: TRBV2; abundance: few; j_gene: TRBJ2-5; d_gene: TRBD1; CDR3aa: CASRGGTGGQETQYF; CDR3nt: TGTGCCAGCAGGGGCGGGACAGGGGGCCAAGAGACCCAGTACTTC
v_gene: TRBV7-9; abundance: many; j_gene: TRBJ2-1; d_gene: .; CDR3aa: CASTTTGSSSYNEQFF; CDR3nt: TGTGCCAGCACCACTACGGGCTCGAGCTCCTACAATGAGCAGTTCTTC
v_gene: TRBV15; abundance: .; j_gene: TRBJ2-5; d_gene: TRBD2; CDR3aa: CATSKGLAGRETQYF; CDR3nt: TGTGCCACCAGCAAAGGACTAGCGGGAAGGGAGACCCAGTACTTC
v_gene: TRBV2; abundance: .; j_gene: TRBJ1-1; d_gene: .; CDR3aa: CASSVGFSEAFF; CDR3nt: TGTGCCAGCAGCGTGGGGTTCTCGGAAGCTTTCTTT
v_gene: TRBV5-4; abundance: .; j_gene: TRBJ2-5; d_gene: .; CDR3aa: CASSLKRRAQETQYF; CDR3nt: TGTGCCAGCAGCTTGAAAAGGCGGGCCCAAGAGACCCAGTACTTC
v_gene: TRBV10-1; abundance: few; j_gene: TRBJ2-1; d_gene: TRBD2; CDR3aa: CASSDSLAGRTYNEQFF; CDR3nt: TGCGCCAGCAGTGACTCCCTAGCGGGGAGGACCTACAATGAGCAGTTCTTC
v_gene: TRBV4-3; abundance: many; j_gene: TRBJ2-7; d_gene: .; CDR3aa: CASSQDWARHYEQYF; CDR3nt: TGCGCCAGCAGCCAAGATTGGGCTCGCCACTACGAGCAGTACTTC
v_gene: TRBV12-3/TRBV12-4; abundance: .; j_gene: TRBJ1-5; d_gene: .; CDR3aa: CASSLVVTGRNQPQHF; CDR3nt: TGTGCCAGCAGTTTAGTAGTGACAGGTCGTAATCAGCCCCAGCATTTT
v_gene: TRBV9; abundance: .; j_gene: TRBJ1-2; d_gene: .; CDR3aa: CASSVNSDRGYGYTF; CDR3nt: TGTGCCAGCAGCGTCAATTCGGACAGAGGCTATGGCTACACCTTC
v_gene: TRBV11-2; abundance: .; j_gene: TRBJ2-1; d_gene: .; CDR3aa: CASSLSINEQCF; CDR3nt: TGTGCCAGCAGCCTGTCCATTAATGAGCAGTGCTTC
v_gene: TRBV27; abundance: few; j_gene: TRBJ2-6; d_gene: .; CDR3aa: CASSFRRVDVSGANVLTF; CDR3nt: TGTGCCAGCAGTTTTAGGAGGGTGGATGTCTCTGGGGCCAACGTCCTGACTTTC
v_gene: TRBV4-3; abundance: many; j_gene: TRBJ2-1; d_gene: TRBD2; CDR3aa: CASSQGSGRYNEQFF; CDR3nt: TGCGCCAGCAGCCAAGGAAGCGGGAGGTACAATGAGCAGTTCTTC